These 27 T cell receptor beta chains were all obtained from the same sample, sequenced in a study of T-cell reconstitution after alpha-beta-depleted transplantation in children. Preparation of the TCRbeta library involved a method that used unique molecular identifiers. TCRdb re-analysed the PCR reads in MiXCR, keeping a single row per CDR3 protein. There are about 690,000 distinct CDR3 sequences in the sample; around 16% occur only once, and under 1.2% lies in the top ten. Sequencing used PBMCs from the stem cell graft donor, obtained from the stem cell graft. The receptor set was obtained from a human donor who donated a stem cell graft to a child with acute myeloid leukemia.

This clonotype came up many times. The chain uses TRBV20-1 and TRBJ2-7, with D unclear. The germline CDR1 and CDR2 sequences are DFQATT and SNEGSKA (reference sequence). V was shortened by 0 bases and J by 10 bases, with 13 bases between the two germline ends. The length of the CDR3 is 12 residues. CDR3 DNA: TGCAGTGCTAGAGATCGTATGACCGAACAGTACTTC. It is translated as CSARDRMTEQYF.

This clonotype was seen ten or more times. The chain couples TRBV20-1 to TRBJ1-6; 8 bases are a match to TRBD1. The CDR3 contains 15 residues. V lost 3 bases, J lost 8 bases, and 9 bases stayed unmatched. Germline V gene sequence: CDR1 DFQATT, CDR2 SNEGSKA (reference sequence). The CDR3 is CSARTDRGRHSPLHF. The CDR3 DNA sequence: TGCAGTGCTAGGACCGACAGGGGAAGGCATTCACCCCTCCACTTT.

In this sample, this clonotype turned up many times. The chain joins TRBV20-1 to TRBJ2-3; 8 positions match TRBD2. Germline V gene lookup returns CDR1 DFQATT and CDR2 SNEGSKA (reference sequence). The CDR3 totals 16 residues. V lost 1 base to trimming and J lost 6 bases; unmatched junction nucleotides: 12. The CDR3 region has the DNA TGCAGTGCTAGAGGTCATAGCGGGGATCCACCGGATACGCAGTATTTT. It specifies CSARGHSGDPPDTQYF.

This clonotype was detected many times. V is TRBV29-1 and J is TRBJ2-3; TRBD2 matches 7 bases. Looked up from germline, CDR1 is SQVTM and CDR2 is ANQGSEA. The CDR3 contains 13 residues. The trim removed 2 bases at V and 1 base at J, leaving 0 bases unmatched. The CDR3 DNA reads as TGCAGCGTTGAACGGGGGGGCACAGATACGCAGTATTTT. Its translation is CSVERGGTDTQYF.

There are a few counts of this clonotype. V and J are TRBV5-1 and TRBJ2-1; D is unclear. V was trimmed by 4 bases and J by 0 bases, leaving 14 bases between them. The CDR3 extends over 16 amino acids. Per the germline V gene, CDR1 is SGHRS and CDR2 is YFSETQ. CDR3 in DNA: TGCGCCAGCAGCCCAGGACCCCCAAGCTCCTACAATGAGCAGTTCTTC. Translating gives CASSPGPPSSYNEQFF.

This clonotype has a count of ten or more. CDR3 protein: CSVERILNTEAFF. CDR3 DNA: TGCAGCGTTGAAAGAATCCTGAACACTGAAGCTTTCTTT. This rearrangement joins TRBV29-1 to TRBJ1-1, with D unclear. The CDR3 covers 13 residues. CDR1 and CDR2 from the germline V gene are SQVTM and ANQGSEA. V dropped 2 bases and J dropped 0 bases, with 7 bases sitting between them.

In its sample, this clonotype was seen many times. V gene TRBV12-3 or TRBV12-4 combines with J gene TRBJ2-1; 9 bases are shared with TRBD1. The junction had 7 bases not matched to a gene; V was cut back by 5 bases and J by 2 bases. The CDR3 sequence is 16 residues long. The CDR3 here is CASSGETGGTYNEQFF. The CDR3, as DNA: TGTGCCAGCAGTGGGGAGACAGGGGGGACCTACAATGAGCAGTTCTTC.

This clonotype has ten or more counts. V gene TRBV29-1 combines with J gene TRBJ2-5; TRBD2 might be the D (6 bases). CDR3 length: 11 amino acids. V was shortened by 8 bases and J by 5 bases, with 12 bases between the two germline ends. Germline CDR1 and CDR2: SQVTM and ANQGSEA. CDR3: CSFWDWETQYF. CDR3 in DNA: TGCAGCTTCTGGGACTGGGAGACCCAGTACTTC.

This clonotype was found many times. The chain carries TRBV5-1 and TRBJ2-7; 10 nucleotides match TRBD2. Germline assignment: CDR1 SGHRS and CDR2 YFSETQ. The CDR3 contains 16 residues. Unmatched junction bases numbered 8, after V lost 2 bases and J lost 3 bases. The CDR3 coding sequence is TGCGCCAGCAGCTTCGGTAGCGGGGGGCAGAACTACGAGCAGTACTTC. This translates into CASSFGSGGQNYEQYF.

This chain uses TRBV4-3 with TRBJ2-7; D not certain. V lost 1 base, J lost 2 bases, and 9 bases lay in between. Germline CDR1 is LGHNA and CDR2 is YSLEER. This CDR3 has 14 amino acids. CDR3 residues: CASSQVASTYEQYF. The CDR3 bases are TGCGCCAGCAGCCAAGTCGCCTCGACCTACGAGCAGTACTTC.

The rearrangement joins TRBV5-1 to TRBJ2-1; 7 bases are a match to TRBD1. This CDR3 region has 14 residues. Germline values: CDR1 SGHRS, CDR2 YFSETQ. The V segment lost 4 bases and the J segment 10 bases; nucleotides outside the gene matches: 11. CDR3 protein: CASSPGGQGVEQFF. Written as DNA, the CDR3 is TGCGCCAGCAGCCCAGGAGGCCAGGGGGTCGAGCAGTTCTTC.

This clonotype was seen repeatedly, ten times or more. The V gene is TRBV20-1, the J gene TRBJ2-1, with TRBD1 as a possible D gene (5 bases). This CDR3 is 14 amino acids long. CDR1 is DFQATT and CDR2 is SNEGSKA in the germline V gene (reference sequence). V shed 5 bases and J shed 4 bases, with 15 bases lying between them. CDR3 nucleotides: TGCAGTGCTCACGACAAGGGGTTGTACAATGAGCAGTTCTTC. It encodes CSAHDKGLYNEQFF.

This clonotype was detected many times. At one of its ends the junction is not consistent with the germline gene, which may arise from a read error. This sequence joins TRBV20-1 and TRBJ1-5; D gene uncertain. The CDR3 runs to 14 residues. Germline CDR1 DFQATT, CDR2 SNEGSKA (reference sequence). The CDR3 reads CSARDAGSNQPQHF. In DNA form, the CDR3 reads TGCAGCGCTAGAGATGCGGGATCCAATCAGCCCCAGCATTTT.

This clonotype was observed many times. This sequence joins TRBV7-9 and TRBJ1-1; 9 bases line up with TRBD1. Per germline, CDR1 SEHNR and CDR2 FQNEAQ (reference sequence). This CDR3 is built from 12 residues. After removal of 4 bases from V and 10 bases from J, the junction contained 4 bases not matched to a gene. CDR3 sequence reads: CASSSADRGAFF. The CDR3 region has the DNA TGTGCCAGCAGCTCAGCGGACAGGGGAGCTTTCTTT. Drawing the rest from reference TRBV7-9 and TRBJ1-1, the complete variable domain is DTGVSQNPRHKITKRGQNVTFRCDPISEHNRLYWYRQTLGQGPEFLTYFQNEAQLEKSRLLSDRFSAERPKGSFSTLEIQRTEQGDSAMYLCASSSADRGAFFGQGTRLTVV.

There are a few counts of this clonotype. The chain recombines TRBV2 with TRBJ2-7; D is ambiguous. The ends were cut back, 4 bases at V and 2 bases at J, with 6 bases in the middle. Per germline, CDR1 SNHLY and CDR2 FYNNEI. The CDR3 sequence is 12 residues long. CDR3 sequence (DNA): TGTGCCAGCAGTGGTCCCCCCTACGAGCAGTACTTC. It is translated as CASSGPPYEQYF.

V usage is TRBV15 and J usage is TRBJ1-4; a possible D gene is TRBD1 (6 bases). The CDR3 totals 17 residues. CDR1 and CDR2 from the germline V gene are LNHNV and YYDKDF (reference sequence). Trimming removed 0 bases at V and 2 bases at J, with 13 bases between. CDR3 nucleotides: TGTGCCACCAGCAGAGACCCACAGGGTTTGACTAATGAAAAACTGTTTTTT. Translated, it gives CATSRDPQGLTNEKLFF.

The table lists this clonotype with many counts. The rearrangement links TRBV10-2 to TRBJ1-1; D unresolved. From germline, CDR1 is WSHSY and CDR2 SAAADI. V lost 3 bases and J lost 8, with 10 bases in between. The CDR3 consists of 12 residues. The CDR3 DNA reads TGCGCCAGCAGTGAAAGGACGGGGGAAGCTTTCTTT. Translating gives CASSERTGEAFF.

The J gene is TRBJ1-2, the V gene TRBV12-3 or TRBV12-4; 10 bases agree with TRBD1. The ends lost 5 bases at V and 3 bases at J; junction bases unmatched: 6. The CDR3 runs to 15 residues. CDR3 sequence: CASSRDRGRDYGYTF. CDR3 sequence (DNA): TGTGCCAGCAGTCGTGACAGGGGGCGCGACTATGGCTACACCTTC.

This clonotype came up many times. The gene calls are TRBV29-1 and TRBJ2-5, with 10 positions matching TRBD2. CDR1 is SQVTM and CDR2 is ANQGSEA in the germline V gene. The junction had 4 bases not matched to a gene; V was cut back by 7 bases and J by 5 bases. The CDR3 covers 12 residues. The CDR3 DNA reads TGCAGCGCACGTAGCGGGAGGGAGACCCAGTACTTC. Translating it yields CSARSGRETQYF.

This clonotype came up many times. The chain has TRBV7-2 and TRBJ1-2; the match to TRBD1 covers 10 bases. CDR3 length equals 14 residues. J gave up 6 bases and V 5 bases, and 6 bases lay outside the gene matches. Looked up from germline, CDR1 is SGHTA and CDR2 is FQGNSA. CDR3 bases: TGTGCCAGCAGCCCGTCGACAGGGGGCGATGGCTACACCTTC. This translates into CASSPSTGGDGYTF.

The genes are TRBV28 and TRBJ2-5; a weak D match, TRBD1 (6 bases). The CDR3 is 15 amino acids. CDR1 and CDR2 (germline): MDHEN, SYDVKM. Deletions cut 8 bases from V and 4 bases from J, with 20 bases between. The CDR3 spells CASSGHLGAGETQYF. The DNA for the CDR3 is TGTGCCAGCTCGGGGCATTTGGGGGCGGGAGAGACCCAGTACTTC.

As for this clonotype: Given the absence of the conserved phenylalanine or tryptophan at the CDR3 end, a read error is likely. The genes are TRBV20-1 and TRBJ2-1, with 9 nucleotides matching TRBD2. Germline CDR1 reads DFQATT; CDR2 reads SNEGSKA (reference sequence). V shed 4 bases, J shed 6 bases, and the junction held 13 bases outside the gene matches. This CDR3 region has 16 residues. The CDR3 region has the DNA TGCAGTGCTAAGCCATACCTGCGGGGGGGCACCAATGAGCAGTTCTCC. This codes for CSAKPYLRGGTNEQFS.

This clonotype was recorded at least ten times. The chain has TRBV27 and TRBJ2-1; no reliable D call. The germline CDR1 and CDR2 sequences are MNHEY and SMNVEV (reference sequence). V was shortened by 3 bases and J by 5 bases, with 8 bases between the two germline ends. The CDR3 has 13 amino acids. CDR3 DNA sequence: TGTGCCAGCAGTTTTGGATCGGACAATGAGCAGTTCTTC. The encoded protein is CASSFGSDNEQFF.

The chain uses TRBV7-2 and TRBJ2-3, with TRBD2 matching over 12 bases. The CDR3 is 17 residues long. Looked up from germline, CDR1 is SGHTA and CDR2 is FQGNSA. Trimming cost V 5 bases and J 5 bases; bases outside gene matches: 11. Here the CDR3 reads CASSLLSSGGARDTQYF. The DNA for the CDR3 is TGTGCCAGCAGCCTCCTTTCTAGCGGGGGGGCCAGAGATACGCAGTATTTT.

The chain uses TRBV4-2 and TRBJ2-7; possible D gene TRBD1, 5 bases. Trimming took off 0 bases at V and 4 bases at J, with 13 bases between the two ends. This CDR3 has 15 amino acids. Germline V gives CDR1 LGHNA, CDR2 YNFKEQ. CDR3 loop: CASSQDFVKGYEQYF. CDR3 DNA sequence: TGTGCCAGCAGCCAAGATTTCGTGAAGGGGTACGAGCAGTACTTC.

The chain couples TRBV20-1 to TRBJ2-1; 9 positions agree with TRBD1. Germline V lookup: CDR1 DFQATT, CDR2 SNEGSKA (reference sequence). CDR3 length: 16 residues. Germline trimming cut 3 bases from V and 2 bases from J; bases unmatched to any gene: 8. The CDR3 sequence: CSARYRGQGPYNEQFF. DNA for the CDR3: TGCAGTGCTAGGTACAGGGGACAGGGCCCCTACAATGAGCAGTTCTTC.

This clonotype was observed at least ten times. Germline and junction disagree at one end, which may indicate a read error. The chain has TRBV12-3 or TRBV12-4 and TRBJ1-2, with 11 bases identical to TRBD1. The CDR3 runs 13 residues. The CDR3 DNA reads TGTGCCAGCAGTCAGCCCGGACAGGGGGCCACCTCTTTC. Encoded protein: CASSQPGQGATSF.